This TCR beta chain was profiled in a study of identical twins. The CDR3 sequence is 11 residues long. CDR1 and CDR2 from the germline V gene are SQVTM and ANQGSEA. Trimming removed 7 bases from V and 5 bases from J, with 11 bases in between. MiXCR was run by TCRdb on the 5' RACE reads, yielding one entry per CDR3 protein. The table records hundreds of thousands of distinct CDR3 sequences, about 9.4% of them present only once. These same records also appear under a second study, on yellow fever vaccine responses in identical twins.

Sequencing used PBMCs. The sequence was collected from a woman younger than 30 in good health. V is TRBV29-1 and J is TRBJ2-5; tentative D call: TRBD2 (6 bases). The CDR3 sequence: CSGEEGETQYF. The CDR3 DNA reads as TGCAGCGGGGAGGAGGGGGAGACCCAGTACTTC.